This entry lists 31 T cell receptor beta chains sequenced from one sample in a study of human T cells and chemical hapten exposure. Each CDR3 protein is one row after TCRdb ran MiXCR on the RACE reads. Here the sample spans about 39,000 distinct CDR3 sequences, over 9.5% being singletons. Time point denoted: patch test 3, about 24 weeks after DPC sensitization. Indicated treatment: therapeutic diphenylcyclopropenone sensitization with weekly scalp DPC. From whole blood left unfractionated, total RNA was extracted. The material was whole blood, obtained in connection with sensitization to the hapten diphenylcyclopropenone (DPC). Receptors were obtained from a woman in her 40s with alopecia areata. Some clones in this sample may be carry-over from other donors' samples.

This clonotype was observed at least ten times. V and J are TRBV7-8 and TRBJ2-2, with D tentatively TRBD2 (6 bases). This CDR3 contains 16 residues. The germline CDR1 and CDR2 sequences are SGHVS and FQNEAQ. Trimming took 0 bases from V and 5 from J, leaving 13 bases between them. The CDR3 sequence is CASSLAAGGLTGELFF. The CDR3 DNA sequence: TGTGCCAGCAGCTTAGCCGCTGGAGGGTTGACCGGGGAGCTGTTTTTT.

This clonotype has more than one count but fewer than ten. The chain couples TRBV5-6 to TRBJ1-1; the match to TRBD1 covers 7 bases. The V segment lost 3 bases and the J segment 12 bases; nucleotides outside the gene matches: 11. From germline, CDR1 is SGHDT and CDR2 YYEEEE. The CDR3 runs to 13 residues. CDR3 bases: TGTGCCAGCAGCTCTCCGACAGGGATGATGACTTTCTTT. It translates to CASSSPTGMMTFF.

Written as DNA, the CDR3 is TGTGCCAGCAGCTTAGACGGGGGCCCCGTCTCGGATACGCAGTATTTT. Translated: CASSLDGGPVSDTQYF. This chain connects TRBV11-2 to TRBJ2-3; D is perhaps TRBD1 or TRBD2 (6 bases each). Germline V gene data show CDR1 as SGHAT and CDR2 as FQNNGV. V lost 0 bases and J lost 6, with 16 bases in between. The CDR3 is made up of 16 amino acids.

There are a few counts of this clonotype. The chain is built from TRBV28 and TRBJ2-5; TRBD1 aligns across 11 bases. The CDR3 is made up of 14 amino acids. Germline CDR1 is MDHEN and CDR2 is SYDVKM. The trim removed 6 bases at V and 5 bases at J, leaving 5 bases unmatched. The CDR3, as DNA: TGTGCCAGCAGGGACAGGGGGCTGAGGGAGACCCAGTACTTC. It yields the protein CASRDRGLRETQYF.

The table lists this clonotype with many counts. This chain's CDR3 is CASSLWAGDYEQYF. Written as DNA, the CDR3 is TGTGCCAGCAGTTTATGGGCAGGCGACTACGAGCAGTACTTC. V usage is TRBV12-3 or TRBV12-4 and J usage is TRBJ2-7; unclear D gene. The CDR3 has 14 residues. Trimming removed 2 bases at V and 3 bases at J, with 11 bases between.

This clonotype has more than one count but fewer than ten. The J gene is TRBJ2-2, the V gene TRBV28; no firm D call. Trimming stripped 8 bases from V and 7 bases from J, with 8 bases between. Germline CDR1 reads MDHEN; CDR2 reads SYDVKM. The CDR3 contains 11 residues. The chain's CDR3 is CASGPGGELFF. As DNA, the CDR3 is TGTGCCAGCGGCCCAGGCGGGGAGCTGTTTTTT.

This clonotype was seen more than once but under ten times. The gene calls are TRBV5-1 and TRBJ2-5; 12 bases are shared with TRBD1. Germline V gene sequence: CDR1 SGHRS, CDR2 YFSETQ. The J segment lost 5 bases and the V segment lost 3 bases, leaving 5 bases of the junction unmatched. The CDR3 spans 15 residues. CDR3 DNA: TGCGCCAGCAGCTATGGGACAGGGGGCCTTGAGACCCAGTACTTC. It encodes CASSYGTGGLETQYF.

Many counts were recorded for this clonotype. This chain links TRBV12-3 or TRBV12-4 with TRBJ1-2; the match to TRBD1 covers 8 bases. The CDR3 totals 13 residues. J lost 3 bases, V lost 6 bases, and 3 bases had no gene match. This chain's CDR3 is CASSLDRDYGYTF. CDR3 coding DNA: TGTGCCAGCAGCTTGGACAGGGACTATGGCTACACCTTC.

CDR3 nucleotide sequence: TGTGCCAGCAGTTACTCGTGGACTAGCAGGAATGAGCAGTTCTTC. Amino acids: CASSYSWTSRNEQFF. This chain uses TRBV6-5 with TRBJ2-1, with TRBD2 matching 8 bases. Germline values: CDR1 MNHEY, CDR2 SVGAGI. This CDR3 is 15 amino acids long. V was pared by 0 bases and J by 7 bases, with 5 bases of the junction left unmatched.

On this clonotype itself: One junction end disagrees with the germline gene, perhaps due to a read error. The chain couples TRBV10-3 to TRBJ1-1; 8 positions match TRBD1. Germline lookup yields CDR1 ENHRY and CDR2 SYGVKD. This CDR3 is built from 15 residues. The CDR3 DNA follows: TGTGCCATCAGTGAAACGACAGGGGCGAACGCTGAAGCTTTCTTT. Translation: CAISETTGANAEAFF.

The chain is built from TRBV28 and TRBJ2-7, with TRBD1 matching over 8 bases. Germline CDR1 MDHEN, CDR2 SYDVKM. The V gene end was trimmed by 5 bases and the J gene end by 5 bases; junction bases not matched to a gene: 8. CDR3 size: 14 residues. CDR3 in DNA: TGTGCCAGCAGTCCCGCAGGGGGCTTCGACGAGCAGTACTTC. Protein product: CASSPAGGFDEQYF.

This clonotype was recorded at least ten times. The chain links TRBV28 to TRBJ2-5; perhaps TRBD2 as D (5 bases). Germline loops: CDR1 MDHEN, CDR2 SYDVKM. CDR3 length: 14 residues. The V end was cut by 5 bases, the J end by 7 bases, with 17 bases between. The CDR3 spells CASSLQTSGGTQYF. In DNA form, the CDR3 reads TGTGCCAGCAGTCTCCAGACCAGCGGTGGGACCCAGTACTTC.

This clonotype occurred a few times. V and J are TRBV5-1 and TRBJ2-5, with TRBD1 matching over 7 bases. Germline trimming cut 5 bases from V and 2 bases from J; bases unmatched to any gene: 6. Per the germline V gene, CDR1 is SGHRS and CDR2 is YFSETQ. The length of the CDR3 is 14 residues. The DNA for the CDR3 is TGCGCCAGCAGATCAGACAGGGATCAAGAGACCCAGTACTTC. It translates to CASRSDRDQETQYF.

Only a few counts were recorded for this clonotype. The gene calls are TRBV6-5 and TRBJ1-1; D call uncertain. Trimming shortened V by 2 bases and J by 7 bases, and 14 bases separated the two germline ends. Germline CDR1 reads MNHEY; CDR2 reads SVGAGI. The CDR3 length is 14 residues. The CDR3 reads CASSYGLARDEAFF. DNA for the CDR3: TGTGCCAGCAGTTACGGATTAGCTCGCGATGAAGCTTTCTTT.

At least ten counts were recorded for this clonotype. This chain uses TRBV7-2 with TRBJ2-2; maybe TRBD1 (6 bases). The CDR3 spans 13 residues. Trimming took off 5 bases at V and 9 bases at J, with 13 bases between the two ends. The germline CDR1 and CDR2 sequences are SGHTA and FQGNSA. CDR3 bases: TGTGCCAGCAGCGCCAGGGGAAGGAGGGAGCTGTTTTTT. It yields the protein CASSARGRRELFF.

This clonotype was counted many times. The chain employs TRBV12-3 or TRBV12-4 and TRBJ2-3; TRBD1 matches 10 bases. Trimming removed 3 bases from V and 3 bases from J; junction bases left unmatched: 3. This CDR3 has 15 residues. The CDR3 reads CASSLMGQGTDTQYF. CDR3 coding DNA: TGTGCCAGCAGTTTGATGGGACAGGGGACAGATACGCAGTATTTT.

The chain carries TRBV9 and TRBJ1-1; weak D call: TRBD1 (5 bases). V was shortened by 0 bases and J by 3 bases, with 15 bases between the two germline ends. The CDR3 length is 16 residues. Per germline, CDR1 SGDLS and CDR2 YYNGEE. CDR3: CASSVDEGREDTEAFF. CDR3 DNA sequence: TGTGCCAGCAGCGTAGATGAGGGGAGAGAGGACACTGAAGCTTTCTTT.

This clonotype was seen repeatedly, ten times or more. The rearrangement uses TRBV28 and TRBJ2-3; weak D call: TRBD2 (6 bases). The length of the CDR3 is 15 residues. The V gene's germline CDR1 is MDHEN and CDR2 SYDVKM. The V end was cut by 5 bases, the J end by 4 bases, with 16 bases between. The CDR3 loop is CASSPRLGPADTQYF. The CDR3 DNA reads as TGTGCCAGCAGTCCCCGACTAGGGCCGGCAGATACGCAGTATTTT.

This clonotype has more than one count but fewer than ten. This chain connects TRBV14 to TRBJ2-3; TRBD2 matches at 7 bases. Germline V gene sequence: CDR1 SGHDN, CDR2 FVKESK. There are 17 residues in the CDR3. The V segment lost 3 bases and the J segment 2 bases; nucleotides outside the gene matches: 11. This chain's CDR3 is CASSQRRPSGFTDTQYF. The CDR3 bases are TGTGCCAGCAGCCAGAGGCGGCCTAGCGGATTCACAGATACGCAGTATTTT.

This chain joins TRBV28 and TRBJ2-7; 8 bases are shared with TRBD1. Germline V lookup: CDR1 MDHEN, CDR2 SYDVKM. V trimming: 6 bases; J trimming: 2 bases; junction bases outside the gene matches: 6. This CDR3 spans 14 amino acids. CDR3 sequence (DNA): TGTGCCAGCAGGGCAGGGACAGGTACCTACGAGCAGTACTTC. Amino acid sequence: CASRAGTGTYEQYF.

This clonotype was seen ten or more times. The chain uses TRBV29-1 and TRBJ1-1; 8 bases are a match to TRBD1. Trimming took 8 bases from V and 6 from J; bases not matched to a gene: 8. This CDR3 contains 12 residues. CDR1 and CDR2 (germline): SQVTM, ANQGSEA. CDR3 amino acids: CSTGQGYAEAFF. The CDR3 region has the DNA TGCAGCACTGGACAGGGCTACGCTGAAGCTTTCTTT.

This clonotype was detected a few times. This rearrangement joins TRBV5-1 to TRBJ2-7; D unresolved. The CDR3 length is 11 residues. Between the trimmed V and J ends, which lost 0 bases and 8 bases, there was a span of 6 bases. Germline V CDR1 and CDR2: SGHRS, YFSETQ. The CDR3 here is CASSLDGKQYF. The CDR3 nucleotides are TGCGCCAGCAGCTTGGATGGAAAGCAGTACTTC.

This chain connects TRBV5-4 to TRBJ2-5; D gene uncertain. The CDR3 spans 12 residues. The ends were cut back, 4 bases at V and 4 bases at J, with 8 bases in the middle. CDR1 and CDR2 from the germline V gene are SGHNT and YYREEE (reference sequence). In DNA form, the CDR3 reads TGTGCCAGCAGCCGAACGGGAGAGACCCAGTACTTC. It specifies CASSRTGETQYF.

The genes are TRBV29-1 and TRBJ2-3; no definite D call. The CDR3 spans 11 residues. V lost 7 bases and J 6 bases, leaving 11 bases between the germline ends. Germline V CDR1 and CDR2: SQVTM, ANQGSEA. This CDR3 reads CSAAASDTQYF. CDR3 DNA: TGCAGCGCTGCGGCGTCCGATACGCAGTATTTT.

The chain carries TRBV28 and TRBJ2-1; perhaps TRBD1 as D (6 bases). Germline V gene data show CDR1 as MDHEN and CDR2 as SYDVKM. CDR3 size: 15 residues. Trimming cost V 6 bases and J 0 bases, with 12 bases left between them. CDR3 coding DNA: TGTGCCAGCAGGGCAGGGGTTCACTCCTACAATGAGCAGTTCTTC. The encoded protein is CASRAGVHSYNEQFF.

This clonotype showed up many times. V usage is TRBV29-1 and J usage is TRBJ1-5; possibly TRBD1 for D (6 bases). The ends were cut back, 6 bases at V and 5 bases at J, with 14 bases in the middle. The CDR3 covers 13 residues. Per the germline V gene, CDR1 is SQVTM and CDR2 is ANQGSEA. The DNA of the CDR3 is TGCAGCGTCGCAACCCACAGGGATCAGCCCCAGCATTTT. It is translated as CSVATHRDQPQHF.

The chain carries TRBV5-1 and TRBJ2-3; TRBD1 matches 7 bases. The CDR3 runs to 14 residues. Germline V gene data show CDR1 as SGHRS and CDR2 as YFSETQ. With V trimmed by 7 bases and J by 0 bases, 5 bases remained unmatched. CDR3 sequence (DNA): TGCGCCAGCGAGGGACAGCTTAGCACAGATACGCAGTATTTT. This codes for CASEGQLSTDTQYF.

This clonotype has at least ten counts. The chain joins TRBV29-1 to TRBJ2-1, with TRBD2 matching over 10 bases. CDR3 length: 12 amino acids. Germline CDR1 is SQVTM and CDR2 is ANQGSEA. Here the CDR3 DNA reads TGCAGTCAGACTAGCGGGCATAATGAGCAGTTCTTC. Protein: CSQTSGHNEQFF.

This clonotype appeared many times. J is TRBJ2-7 and V is TRBV7-9; a weak D match, TRBD2 (5 bases). Trimming cost V 2 bases and J 2 bases, with 10 bases left between them. This CDR3 comprises 14 residues. The germline CDR1 and CDR2 sequences are SEHNR and FQNEAQ (reference sequence). The CDR3 DNA follows: TGTGCCAGCAGCTTACAGGACTCCCCCTACGAGCAGTACTTC. Translation gives CASSLQDSPYEQYF.

This clonotype was found a few times. CDR3 region: CASSVAVHNEAFF. CDR3 coding DNA: TGTGCCAGCAGCGTGGCGGTACACAATGAAGCTTTCTTT. The rearrangement joins TRBV9 to TRBJ1-1; D gene unclear. The CDR3 runs 13 residues. V was clipped by 2 bases and J by 7 bases, with 12 bases between them. In germline, CDR1 is SGDLS, CDR2 YYNGEE.

In this sample, this clonotype turned up many times. The chain links TRBV5-1 to TRBJ2-1; D is unclear. The CDR3 covers 15 residues. V gave up 0 bases and J gave up 9 bases, with 16 bases separating them. Germline CDR1 reads SGHRS; CDR2 reads YFSETQ. The CDR3 reads CASSLALVGASEQFF. In nucleotides, the CDR3 is TGCGCCAGCAGCTTGGCTTTAGTTGGCGCCTCTGAGCAGTTCTTC.